This record looks at one TCR beta chain sequence and its context. What it binds is unknown. This entry comes from a study of cytomegalovirus exposure and HLA in healthy donors. Study results and caveats: As a later analysis showed, a missense DCLRE1C variant was linked to trimming of TCR beta V- and J-genes. With further analysis later on, most CMV-associated TCR beta chains appeared HLA-restricted.

The primer mix had 60 Vbeta and 13 Jbeta primers. The table came from immunoSEQ multiplex PCR; TCRdb's copy has only in-frame clones and leaves some out. The top ten clones hold around 22% of a sample with 74,000 or so clones, almost 80% of them seen once. The germline V gene has CDR1 SGHRS and CDR2 YFSETQ. There are 15 residues in the CDR3. Trimming removed 0 bases from V and 0 bases from J, with 4 bases in between. The receptor's source is a woman in her 40s in good health and CMV-seropositive. This chain links TRBV5-1 with TRBJ2-6; D gene ambiguous. The material sequenced was PBMCs. The CDR3 reads CASSLVLSGANVLTF. The CDR3 region has the DNA TGCGCCAGCAGCTTGGTTCTCTCTGGGGCCAACGTCCTGACTTTC.